Each of the 29 T cell receptor beta chains below was sequenced from the same sample in a study of identical twins. TCRdb re-analysed the 5' RACE reads in MiXCR, keeping a single row per CDR3 protein. Here the sample spans roughly 1,500,000 distinct CDR3 sequences, 25% to 35% being singletons. Sequencing input: cord blood. These receptors originate from a newborn girl in good health.

This clonotype was observed a few times. The chain carries TRBV20-1 and TRBJ2-3; 7 bases are a match to TRBD1. From germline, CDR1 is DFQATT and CDR2 SNEGSKA (reference sequence). The J segment lost 5 bases and the V segment lost 1 base, leaving 6 bases of the junction unmatched. The CDR3 loop spans 14 amino acids. This CDR3 reads CSARGQGVGDTQYF. The CDR3 DNA sequence: TGCAGTGCTAGAGGGCAGGGGGTGGGAGATACGCAGTATTTT.

This clonotype was recorded a few times. The V call is TRBV20-1, the J call TRBJ2-7, with TRBD2 identical over 9 bases. Unmatched junction bases numbered 6, after V lost 6 bases and J lost 3 bases. Germline CDR1 DFQATT, CDR2 SNEGSKA (reference sequence). The CDR3 loop spans 13 amino acids. Here the CDR3 DNA reads TGCAGTGCCGAGACTAGCGGTAACTACGAGCAGTACTTC. Its protein product is CSAETSGNYEQYF.

Only a few counts were recorded for this clonotype. CDR3 amino acids: CSARGPIAAYEQYF. CDR3 DNA sequence: TGCAGTGCTAGAGGCCCGATAGCGGCCTACGAGCAGTACTTC. V is TRBV20-1 and J is TRBJ2-7; a possible D gene is TRBD2 (6 bases). V was cut by 1 base and J by 2 bases, with 12 bases left in between. The CDR3 has 14 amino acids. The V gene's germline CDR1 is DFQATT and CDR2 SNEGSKA (reference sequence).

This clonotype has only a few counts. The chain uses TRBV11-1 and TRBJ2-7, with 8 bases aligning to TRBD1. With V trimmed by 7 bases and J by 7 bases, 21 bases remained unmatched. Germline values: CDR1 SGHAT, CDR2 FQDESV (reference sequence). This CDR3 region has 17 residues. The CDR3 loop reads CASMKLYGTGLWNEQYF. In DNA form, the CDR3 reads TGTGCCAGCATGAAATTGTACGGGACAGGTCTATGGAATGAGCAGTACTTC.

There are many counts of this clonotype. The V and J genes are TRBV29-1 and TRBJ2-1; 7 positions match TRBD2. Germline CDR1 SQVTM, CDR2 ANQGSEA. With V trimmed by 8 bases and J by 4 bases, 8 bases remained unmatched. The CDR3 contains 13 residues. CDR3 protein: CSPLTSRYNEQFF. The CDR3 DNA reads as TGCAGCCCCTTGACTAGCCGGTACAATGAGCAGTTCTTC.

The CDR3 loop reads CASSELVETQYF. CDR3 DNA sequence: TGTGCCAGCAGTGAACTAGTGGAGACCCAGTACTTC. The V gene is TRBV2, the J gene TRBJ2-5; D unresolved. Germline loops: CDR1 SNHLY, CDR2 FYNNEI. With 2 bases removed from V and 5 bases from J, the gap between germline ends came to 6 bases. The CDR3 consists of 12 residues.

A few counts support this clonotype. V and J are TRBV11-2 and TRBJ1-1; D remains unclear. Per the germline V gene, CDR1 is SGHAT and CDR2 is FQNNGV. Trimming pared 1 base from V and 12 bases from J, leaving 9 bases between. The CDR3 spans 11 residues. CDR3 nucleotide sequence: TGTGCCAGCAGCTTAGCGGAGGAAACTTTCTTT. This codes for CASSLAEETFF.

This clonotype has a handful of counts. The gene calls are TRBV28 and TRBJ2-1; 8 bases line up with TRBD2. Germline assignment: CDR1 MDHEN and CDR2 SYDVKM. The CDR3 runs 16 residues. With V trimmed by 2 bases and J by 9 bases, 12 bases remained unmatched. CDR3 in DNA: TGTGCCAGCAGTTTAAGTTTTGGTGGGACTAGTATTGAGCAGTTCTTC. Its translation is CASSLSFGGTSIEQFF.

At least ten counts were recorded for this clonotype. This sequence joins TRBV6-6 and TRBJ2-1; D ambiguous. The germline gives CDR1 MNHNY, CDR2 SVGAGI (reference sequence). Trimming pared 2 bases from V and 0 bases from J, leaving 5 bases between. The CDR3 has 14 amino acids. The CDR3 spells CASSYHSSYNEQFF. For the CDR3, the DNA is TGTGCCAGCAGTTACCATAGCTCCTACAATGAGCAGTTCTTC.

There are a few counts of this clonotype. This chain connects TRBV20-1 to TRBJ2-1, with 9 nucleotides matching TRBD1. With 1 base clipped from V and 3 bases from J, the junction kept 4 bases outside the gene matches. CDR1 and CDR2 from the germline V gene are DFQATT and SNEGSKA (reference sequence). The CDR3 is 15 amino acids. CDR3 nucleotide sequence: TGCAGTGCTAGAGTCGGGACAGGGAGCTACAATGAGCAGTTCTTC. Its protein product is CSARVGTGSYNEQFF.

The V gene is TRBV7-9, the J gene TRBJ1-2, with D unclear. V was cut by 1 base and J by 7 bases, with 22 bases left in between. Germline V gives CDR1 SEHNR, CDR2 FQNEAQ (reference sequence). There are 17 residues in the CDR3. The CDR3 region is CASSLDFLGWQGGGYTF. CDR3 nucleotide sequence: TGTGCCAGCAGCTTAGATTTTTTGGGTTGGCAAGGTGGTGGCTACACCTTC.

Ten or more counts support this clonotype. This CDR3 reads CASSQVTLGETQYF. As DNA, the CDR3 is TGCGCCAGCAGCCAAGTTACGTTAGGAGAGACCCAGTACTTC. The J gene is TRBJ2-5, the V gene TRBV4-1; D not certain. V was trimmed by 1 base and J by 4 bases, leaving 10 bases between them. The V gene's germline CDR1 is MGHRA and CDR2 YSYEKL. The CDR3 covers 14 residues.

This clonotype was picked up a small number of times. The rearrangement joins TRBV20-1 to TRBJ2-5, with D tentatively TRBD1 (5 bases). Germline V lookup: CDR1 DFQATT, CDR2 SNEGSKA (reference sequence). The CDR3 runs 15 residues. V lost 2 bases, J lost 2 bases, and 15 bases lay in between. DNA for the CDR3: TGCAGTGCTAGACCAAACGTAGGGGTTCAAGAGACCCAGTACTTC. Its translation: CSARPNVGVQETQYF.

V gene TRBV9 combines with J gene TRBJ1-1; no definite D call. This CDR3 is 18 amino acids long. Germline V CDR1 and CDR2: SGDLS, YYNGEE. Trimming removed 4 bases from V and 0 bases from J, with 22 bases in between. The CDR3 protein is CASSKLLGRGRMNTEAFF. Written as DNA, the CDR3 is TGTGCCAGCAGCAAGCTACTAGGACGGGGTCGGATGAACACTGAAGCTTTCTTT.

The chain uses TRBV2 and TRBJ1-4; D gene uncertain. Trimming removed 1 base at V and 14 bases at J, with 8 bases between. The CDR3 sequence is 11 residues long. Germline assignment: CDR1 SNHLY and CDR2 FYNNEI. The CDR3 sequence is CASSEGVRLFF. The CDR3 nucleotides read TGTGCCAGCAGTGAAGGGGTACGGCTGTTTTTT.

A few counts support this clonotype. The chain carries TRBV20-1 and TRBJ2-2; 11 nucleotides agree with TRBD2. CDR3 size: 19 residues. Germline V gene sequence: CDR1 DFQATT, CDR2 SNEGSKA (reference sequence). Trimming cost V 0 bases and J 1 base; bases outside gene matches: 10. The CDR3 DNA reads as TGCAGTGCTAGAGATCGACTATTAGCGGGGGGGCGGAACACCGGGGAGCTGTTTTTT. Translation: CSARDRLLAGGRNTGELFF.

A few counts support this clonotype. The chain combines TRBV7-2 with TRBJ1-1, with a possible D match to TRBD1 (6 bases). The CDR3 extends over 14 amino acids. Per germline, CDR1 SGHTA and CDR2 FQGNSA. V lost 5 bases, J lost 4 bases, and 14 bases lay in between. CDR3 in amino acids: CASSLQGIATEAFF. The CDR3 DNA reads TGTGCCAGCAGCCTACAGGGCATCGCCACTGAAGCTTTCTTT.

This clonotype was picked up many times. This chain joins TRBV24-1 and TRBJ1-2; the D gene is possibly TRBD1 (5 bases). Germline V gene lookup returns CDR1 KGHDR and CDR2 SFDVKD. This CDR3 region has 15 residues. Deletions cut 2 bases from V and 8 bases from J, with 17 bases between. CDR3 in amino acids: CATSDSAGQGRGYTF. CDR3 sequence (DNA): TGTGCCACCAGTGATTCTGCGGGCCAGGGCAGGGGCTACACCTTC.

The sample holds one count of this clonotype. A much larger clonotype is one base distant, so this may be a read error. CDR3 protein: CASSQDSGRPYEQYF. The CDR3 DNA is TGCGCCAGCAGCCAAGATTCCGGTAGGCCCTACGAGCAGTACTTC. The V call is TRBV4-1, the J call TRBJ2-7; D call uncertain. Trimming pared 0 bases from V and 2 bases from J, leaving 11 bases between. The CDR3 extends over 15 amino acids. Germline-derived CDR1 and CDR2 are MGHRA and YSYEKL.

J is TRBJ2-1 and V is TRBV2; a possible D gene is TRBD2 (6 bases). Per the germline V gene, CDR1 is SNHLY and CDR2 is FYNNEI. Trimming pared 7 bases from V and 3 bases from J, leaving 13 bases between. This CDR3 is 14 amino acids long. The CDR3 DNA reads as TGTGCCAGCAAGGGAGGTACGGTCTACAATGAGCAGTTCTTC. Translated: CASKGGTVYNEQFF.

This clonotype occurred a few times. The chain couples TRBV25-1 to TRBJ2-7; no definite D call. The CDR3 has 13 amino acids. Germline CDR1 reads MGHDK; CDR2 reads SYGVNS. With 4 bases removed from V and 2 bases from J, the gap between germline ends came to 9 bases. The CDR3 DNA sequence: TGTGCCAGCAGTGTAACCAGTACCTACGAGCAGTACTTC. Its translation: CASSVTSTYEQYF.

This clonotype was detected only a few times. The chain has TRBV20-1 and TRBJ1-5; the match to TRBD1 covers 11 bases. Trimming removed 3 bases from V and 6 bases from J; junction bases left unmatched: 7. CDR1 is DFQATT and CDR2 is SNEGSKA in the germline V gene (reference sequence). The length of the CDR3 is 15 residues. As DNA, the CDR3 is TGCAGTGCTAGGGCCAGGACAGGGGGCGGTCAGCCCCAGCATTTT. Its translation: CSARARTGGGQPQHF.

Details on this clonotype: One junction end disagrees with the germline gene, perhaps due to a read error. The J gene is TRBJ1-5, the V gene TRBV5-1; D call uncertain. There are 17 residues in the CDR3. CDR1 is SGHRS, CDR2 YFSETQ, per germline. CDR3 loop: CASILRRAAGDRGPQHF. The CDR3 coding sequence is TGCGCCAGCATCTTGCGCCGGGCAGCAGGTGACCGAGGGCCCCAGCATTTT.

V is TRBV2 and J is TRBJ2-5; 8 nucleotides agree with TRBD1. The DNA end is a closer match to TRBJ2-7, so the J assignment may be wrong. Germline V gene sequence: CDR1 SNHLY, CDR2 FYNNEI. The CDR3 runs 15 residues. CDR3 region: CASSDPGQGNHEQYF. The CDR3 DNA sequence: TGTGCCAGCAGTGACCCCGGACAGGGTAACCACGAGCAGTACTTC.

The chain is built from TRBV20-1 and TRBJ2-3; D call uncertain. The length of the CDR3 is 14 residues. CDR1 and CDR2 (germline): DFQATT, SNEGSKA (reference sequence). V lost 3 bases, J lost 0 bases, and 10 bases lay in between. The CDR3 loop is CSASMGFSTDTQYF. The CDR3 coding sequence is TGCAGTGCTAGTATGGGATTTAGCACAGATACGCAGTATTTT.

This clonotype was detected only a few times. This rearrangement joins TRBV11-2 to TRBJ2-7; TRBD2 is a possible D gene (6 bases). Germline CDR1 and CDR2: SGHAT and FQNNGV. V lost 3 bases, J lost 3 bases, and 21 bases lay in between. This CDR3 comprises 17 residues. CDR3 amino acids: CASSFIDLRGSFYEQYF. The CDR3 DNA reads TGTGCCAGCAGCTTCATAGATTTACGGGGGAGCTTCTACGAGCAGTACTTC.

This clonotype came up a few times. The chain carries TRBV27 and TRBJ2-5; TRBD1 agrees at 7 bases. The V and J ends lost 2 bases and 3 bases, in that order; junction bases with no gene match: 6. CDR1 is MNHEY and CDR2 is SMNVEV in the germline V gene (reference sequence). The CDR3 loop spans 15 amino acids. CDR3 sequence reads: CASSLIQGRKETQYF. The CDR3, as DNA: TGTGCCAGCAGTTTAATACAGGGGCGGAAAGAGACCCAGTACTTC.

A few counts support this clonotype. The chain recombines TRBV20-1 with TRBJ2-1; 10 bases agree with TRBD2. CDR1 DFQATT and CDR2 SNEGSKA come from the germline V gene (reference sequence). This CDR3 comprises 15 residues. Trimming took 3 bases from V and 4 from J; bases not matched to a gene: 6. CDR3 DNA: TGCAGTGCTAGGACAACTAGCGGGAAGTACAATGAGCAGTTCTTC. Its translation: CSARTTSGKYNEQFF.

This sequence joins TRBV11-2 and TRBJ1-1; D gene uncertain. Per germline, CDR1 SGHAT and CDR2 FQNNGV. Trimming pared 0 bases from V and 4 bases from J, leaving 12 bases between. This CDR3 region has 15 residues. In DNA form, the CDR3 reads TGTGCCAGCAGCTTAGATCTAAGTGGTGGCACTGAAGCTTTCTTT. It specifies CASSLDLSGGTEAFF.